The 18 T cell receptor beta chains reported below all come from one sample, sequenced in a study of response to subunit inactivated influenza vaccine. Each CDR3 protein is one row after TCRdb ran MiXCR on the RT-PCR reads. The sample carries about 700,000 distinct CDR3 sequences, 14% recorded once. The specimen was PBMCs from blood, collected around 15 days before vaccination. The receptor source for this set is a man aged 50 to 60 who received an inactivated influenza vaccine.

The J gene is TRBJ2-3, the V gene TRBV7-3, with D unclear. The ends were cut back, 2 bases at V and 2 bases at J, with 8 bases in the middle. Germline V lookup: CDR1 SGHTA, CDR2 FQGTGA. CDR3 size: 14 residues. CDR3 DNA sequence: TGTGCCAGCAGCTTACTAGGCAACACAGATACGCAGTATTTT. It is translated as CASSLLGNTDTQYF.

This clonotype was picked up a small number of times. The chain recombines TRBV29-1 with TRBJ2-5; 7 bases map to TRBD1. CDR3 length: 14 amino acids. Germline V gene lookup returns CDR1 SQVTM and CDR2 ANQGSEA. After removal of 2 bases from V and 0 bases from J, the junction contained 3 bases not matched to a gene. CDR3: CSVELRGYQETQYF. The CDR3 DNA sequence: TGCAGCGTTGAACTCAGGGGGTACCAAGAGACCCAGTACTTC.

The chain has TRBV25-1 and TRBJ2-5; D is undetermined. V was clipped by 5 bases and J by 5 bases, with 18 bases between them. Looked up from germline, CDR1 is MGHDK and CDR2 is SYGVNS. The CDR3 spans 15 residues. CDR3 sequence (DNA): TGTGCCAGCAGTCGATCGACGGATTCCGAGGAGACCCAGTACTTC. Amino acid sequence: CASSRSTDSEETQYF.

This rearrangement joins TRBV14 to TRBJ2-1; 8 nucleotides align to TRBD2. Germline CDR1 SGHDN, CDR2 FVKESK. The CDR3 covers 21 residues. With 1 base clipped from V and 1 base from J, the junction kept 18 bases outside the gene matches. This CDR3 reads CASSQGQRGTRYEYSYNEQFF. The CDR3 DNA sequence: TGTGCCAGCAGCCAAGGGCAGCGGGGGACACGATACGAATATTCCTACAATGAGCAGTTCTTC.

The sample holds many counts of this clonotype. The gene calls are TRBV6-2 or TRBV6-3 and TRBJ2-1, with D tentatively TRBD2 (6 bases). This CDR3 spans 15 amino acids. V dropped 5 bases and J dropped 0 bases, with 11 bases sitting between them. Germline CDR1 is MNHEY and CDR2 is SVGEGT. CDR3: CASSPTGVSYNEQFF. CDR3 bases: TGTGCCAGCAGTCCAACGGGGGTCTCCTACAATGAGCAGTTCTTC.

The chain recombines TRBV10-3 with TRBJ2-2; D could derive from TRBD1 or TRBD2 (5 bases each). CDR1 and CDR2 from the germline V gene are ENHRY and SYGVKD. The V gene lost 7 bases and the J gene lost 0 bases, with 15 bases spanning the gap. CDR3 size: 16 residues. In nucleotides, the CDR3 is TGTGCCATCACTGGGTCCGGGACGGCGAACACCGGGGAGCTGTTTTTT. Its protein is CAITGSGTANTGELFF.

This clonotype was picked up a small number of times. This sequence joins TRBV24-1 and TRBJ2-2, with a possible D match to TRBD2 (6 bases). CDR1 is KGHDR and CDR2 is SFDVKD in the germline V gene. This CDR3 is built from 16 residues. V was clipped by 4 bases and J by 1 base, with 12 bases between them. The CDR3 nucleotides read TGTGCCACCAGTGAGTTCCGGGAGATGAACACCGGGGAGCTGTTTTTT. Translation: CATSEFREMNTGELFF.

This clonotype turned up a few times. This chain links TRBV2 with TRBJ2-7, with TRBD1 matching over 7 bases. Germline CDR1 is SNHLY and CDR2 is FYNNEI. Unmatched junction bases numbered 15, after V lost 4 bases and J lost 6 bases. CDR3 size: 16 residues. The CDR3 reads CASSAFHHTGDGEQYF. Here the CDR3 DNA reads TGTGCCAGCAGTGCCTTCCATCACACAGGGGATGGCGAGCAGTACTTC.

The DNA for the CDR3 is TGTGCCAGCGAGGTCCTCATGAACACTGAAGCTTTCTTT. This translates into CASEVLMNTEAFF. The rearrangement links TRBV2 to TRBJ1-1; D remains unclear. The CDR3 loop spans 13 amino acids. Trimming cost V 8 bases and J 0 bases, with 10 bases left between them. The germline CDR1 and CDR2 sequences are SNHLY and FYNNEI.

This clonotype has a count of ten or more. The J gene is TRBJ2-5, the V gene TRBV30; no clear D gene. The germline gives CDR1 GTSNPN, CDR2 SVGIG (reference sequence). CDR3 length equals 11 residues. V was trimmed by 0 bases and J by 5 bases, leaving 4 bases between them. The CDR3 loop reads CAWSVGETQYF. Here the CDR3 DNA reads TGTGCCTGGAGTGTAGGGGAGACCCAGTACTTC.

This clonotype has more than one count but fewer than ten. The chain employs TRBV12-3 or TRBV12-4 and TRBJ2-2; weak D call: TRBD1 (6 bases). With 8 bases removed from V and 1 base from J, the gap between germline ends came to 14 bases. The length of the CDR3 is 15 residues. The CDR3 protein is CASGGPGQNTGELFF. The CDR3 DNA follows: TGTGCCAGCGGGGGACCGGGACAGAACACCGGGGAGCTGTTTTTT.

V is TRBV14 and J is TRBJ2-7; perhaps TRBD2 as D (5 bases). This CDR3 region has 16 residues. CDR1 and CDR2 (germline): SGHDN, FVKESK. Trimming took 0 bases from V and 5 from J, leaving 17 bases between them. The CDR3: CASSQDFPWLAHEQYF. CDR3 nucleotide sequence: TGTGCCAGCAGCCAAGATTTTCCGTGGCTAGCCCACGAGCAGTACTTC.

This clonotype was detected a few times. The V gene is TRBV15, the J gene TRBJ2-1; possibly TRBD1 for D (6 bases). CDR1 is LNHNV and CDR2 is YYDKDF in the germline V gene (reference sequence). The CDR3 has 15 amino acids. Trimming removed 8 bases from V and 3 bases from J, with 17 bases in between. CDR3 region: CATSWTVSNYNEQFF. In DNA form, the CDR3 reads TGTGCCACCTCCTGGACAGTGTCTAACTACAATGAGCAGTTCTTC.

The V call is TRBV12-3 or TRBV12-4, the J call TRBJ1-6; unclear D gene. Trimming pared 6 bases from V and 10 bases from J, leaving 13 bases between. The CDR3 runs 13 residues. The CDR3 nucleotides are TGTGCCAGCAGCATTATACAGAGGTCACCCCTCCACTTT. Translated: CASSIIQRSPLHF.

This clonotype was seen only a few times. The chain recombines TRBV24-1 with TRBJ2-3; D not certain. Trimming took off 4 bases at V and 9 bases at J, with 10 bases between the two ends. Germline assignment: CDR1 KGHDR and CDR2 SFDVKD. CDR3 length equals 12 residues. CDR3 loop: CATSDLLPTQYF. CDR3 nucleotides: TGTGCCACCAGTGACCTACTACCAACGCAGTATTTT.

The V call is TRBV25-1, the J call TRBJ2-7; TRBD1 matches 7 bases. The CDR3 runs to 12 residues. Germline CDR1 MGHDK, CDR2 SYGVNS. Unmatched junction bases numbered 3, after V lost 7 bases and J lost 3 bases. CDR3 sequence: CASTDRRYEQYF. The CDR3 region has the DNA TGTGCCAGCACGGACAGGCGCTACGAGCAGTACTTC.

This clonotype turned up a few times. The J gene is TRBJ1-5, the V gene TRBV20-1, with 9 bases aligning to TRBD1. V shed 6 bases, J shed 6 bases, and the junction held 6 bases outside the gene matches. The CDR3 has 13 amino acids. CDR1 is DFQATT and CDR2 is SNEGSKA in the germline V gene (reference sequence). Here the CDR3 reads CSADRGNGQPQHF. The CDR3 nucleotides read TGCAGTGCCGACAGGGGGAATGGTCAGCCCCAGCATTTT.

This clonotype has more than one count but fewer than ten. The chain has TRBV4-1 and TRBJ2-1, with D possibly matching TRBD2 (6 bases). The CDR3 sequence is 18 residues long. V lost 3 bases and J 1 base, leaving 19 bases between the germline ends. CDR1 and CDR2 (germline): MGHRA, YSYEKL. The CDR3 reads CASSQHTPRDSSYNEQFF. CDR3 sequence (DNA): TGCGCCAGCAGCCAGCATACCCCCCGGGACTCATCCTACAATGAGCAGTTCTTC.